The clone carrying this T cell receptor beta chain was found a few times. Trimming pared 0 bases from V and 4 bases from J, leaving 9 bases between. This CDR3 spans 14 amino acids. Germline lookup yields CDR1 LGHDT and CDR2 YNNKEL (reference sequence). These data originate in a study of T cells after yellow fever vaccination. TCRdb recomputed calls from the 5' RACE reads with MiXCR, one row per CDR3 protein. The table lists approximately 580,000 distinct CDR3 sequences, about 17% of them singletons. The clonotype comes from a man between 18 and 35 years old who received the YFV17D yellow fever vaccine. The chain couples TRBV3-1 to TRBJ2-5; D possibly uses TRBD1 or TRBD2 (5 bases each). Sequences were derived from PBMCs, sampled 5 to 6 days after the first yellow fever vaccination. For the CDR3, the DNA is TGTGCCAGCAGCCAAGAGGGACCGGCAGAGACCCAGTACTTC. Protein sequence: CASSQEGPAETQYF.